The clone carrying this TCR beta chain was detected once. Its matching antigen is unknown. Measured with immunoSEQ multiplex PCR; TCRdb has only the in-frame clones, and not every one. The profile covers 110,000 or so clones, with about 89% appearing a single time and about 7.1% taken by the ten largest. Deletions cut 4 bases from V and 6 bases from J, with 22 bases between. CDR3 length equals 18 residues. Per germline, CDR1 LNHDA and CDR2 SQIVND (reference sequence). These data are taken from a study of T cell responses to AZD1222 COVID-19 vaccine. Overall study findings and caveats: White British people made up most donors, females outnumbered males, and clonal diversity was possibly underestimated.

This chain joins TRBV19 and TRBJ1-6; D is unclear. The sequence was collected from an adult who received the AZD1222 COVID-19 vaccine. The source material was peripheral blood, sampled 28 days after the second AZD1222 dose. The CDR3 is CASSNSFSASTGNSPLHF. DNA of the CDR3: TGTGCCAGTAGTAATTCTTTTTCGGCATCTACGGGTAATTCACCCCTCCACTTT.